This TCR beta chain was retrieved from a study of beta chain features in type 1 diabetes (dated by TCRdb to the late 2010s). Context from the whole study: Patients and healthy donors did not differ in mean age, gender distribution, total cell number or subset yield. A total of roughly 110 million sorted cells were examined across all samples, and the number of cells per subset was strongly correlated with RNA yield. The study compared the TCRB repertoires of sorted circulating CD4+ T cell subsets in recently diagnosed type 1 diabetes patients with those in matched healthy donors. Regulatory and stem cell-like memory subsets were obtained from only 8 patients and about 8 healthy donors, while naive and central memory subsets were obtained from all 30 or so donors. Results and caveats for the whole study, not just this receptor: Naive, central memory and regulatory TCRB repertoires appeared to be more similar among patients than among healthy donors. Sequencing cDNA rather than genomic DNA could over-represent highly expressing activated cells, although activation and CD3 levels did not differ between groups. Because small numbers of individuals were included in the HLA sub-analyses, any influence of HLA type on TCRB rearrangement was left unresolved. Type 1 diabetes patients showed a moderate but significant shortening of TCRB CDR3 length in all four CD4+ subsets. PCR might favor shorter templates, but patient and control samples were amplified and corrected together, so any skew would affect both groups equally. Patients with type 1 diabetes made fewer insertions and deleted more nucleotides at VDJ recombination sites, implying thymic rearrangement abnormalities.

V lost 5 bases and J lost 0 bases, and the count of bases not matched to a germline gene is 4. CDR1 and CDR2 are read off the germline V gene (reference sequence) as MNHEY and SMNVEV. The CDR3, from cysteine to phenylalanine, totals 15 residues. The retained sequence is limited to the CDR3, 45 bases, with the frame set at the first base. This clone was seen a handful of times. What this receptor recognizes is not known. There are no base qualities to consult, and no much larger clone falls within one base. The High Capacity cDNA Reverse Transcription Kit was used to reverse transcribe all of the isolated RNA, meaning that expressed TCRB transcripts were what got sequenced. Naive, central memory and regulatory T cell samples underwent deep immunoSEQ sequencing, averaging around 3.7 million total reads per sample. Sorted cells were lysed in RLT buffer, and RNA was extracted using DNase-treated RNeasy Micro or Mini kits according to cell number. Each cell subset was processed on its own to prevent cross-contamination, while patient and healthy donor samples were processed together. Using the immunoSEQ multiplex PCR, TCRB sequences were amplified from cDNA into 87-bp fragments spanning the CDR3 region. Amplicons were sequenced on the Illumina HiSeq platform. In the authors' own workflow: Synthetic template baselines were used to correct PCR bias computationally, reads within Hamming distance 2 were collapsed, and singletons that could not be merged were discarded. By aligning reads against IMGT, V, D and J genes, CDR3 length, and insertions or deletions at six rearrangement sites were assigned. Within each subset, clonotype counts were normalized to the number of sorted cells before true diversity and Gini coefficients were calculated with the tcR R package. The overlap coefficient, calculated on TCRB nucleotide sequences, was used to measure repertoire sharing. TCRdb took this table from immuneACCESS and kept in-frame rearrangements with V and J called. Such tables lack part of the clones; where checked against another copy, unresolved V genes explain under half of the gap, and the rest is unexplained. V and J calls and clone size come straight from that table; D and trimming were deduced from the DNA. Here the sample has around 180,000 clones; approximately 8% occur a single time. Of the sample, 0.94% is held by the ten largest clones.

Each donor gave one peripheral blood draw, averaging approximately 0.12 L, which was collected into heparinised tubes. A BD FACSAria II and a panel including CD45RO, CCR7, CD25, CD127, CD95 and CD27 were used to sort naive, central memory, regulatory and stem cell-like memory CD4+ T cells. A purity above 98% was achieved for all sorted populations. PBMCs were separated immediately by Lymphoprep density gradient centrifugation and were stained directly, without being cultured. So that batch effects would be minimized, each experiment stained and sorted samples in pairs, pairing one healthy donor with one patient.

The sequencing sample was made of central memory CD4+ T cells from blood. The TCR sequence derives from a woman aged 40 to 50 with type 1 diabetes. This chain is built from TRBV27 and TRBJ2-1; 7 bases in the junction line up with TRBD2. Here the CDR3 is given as CASSTGGSSYNEQFF. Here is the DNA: TGTGCCAGCAGTACAGGCGGGAGCTCCTACAATGAGCAGTTCTTC.